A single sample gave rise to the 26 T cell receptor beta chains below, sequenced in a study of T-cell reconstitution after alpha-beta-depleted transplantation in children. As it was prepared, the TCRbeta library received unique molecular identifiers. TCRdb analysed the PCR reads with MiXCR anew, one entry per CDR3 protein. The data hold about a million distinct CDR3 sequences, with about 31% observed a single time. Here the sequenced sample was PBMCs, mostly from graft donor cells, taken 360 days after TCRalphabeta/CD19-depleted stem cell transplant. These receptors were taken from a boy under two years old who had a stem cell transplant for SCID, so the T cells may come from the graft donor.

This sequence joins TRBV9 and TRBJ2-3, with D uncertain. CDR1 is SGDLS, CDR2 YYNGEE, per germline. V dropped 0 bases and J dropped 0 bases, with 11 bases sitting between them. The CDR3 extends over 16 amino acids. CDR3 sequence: CASSVDPVTSTDTQYF. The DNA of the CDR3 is TGTGCCAGCAGCGTAGATCCAGTGACTAGCACAGATACGCAGTATTTT.

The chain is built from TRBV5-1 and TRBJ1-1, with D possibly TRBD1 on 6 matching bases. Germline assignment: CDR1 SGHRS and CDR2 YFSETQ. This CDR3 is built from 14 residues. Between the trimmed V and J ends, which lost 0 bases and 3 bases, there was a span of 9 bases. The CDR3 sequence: CASSLGGGHTEAFF. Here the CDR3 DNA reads TGCGCCAGCAGCTTGGGTGGGGGGCACACTGAAGCTTTCTTT.

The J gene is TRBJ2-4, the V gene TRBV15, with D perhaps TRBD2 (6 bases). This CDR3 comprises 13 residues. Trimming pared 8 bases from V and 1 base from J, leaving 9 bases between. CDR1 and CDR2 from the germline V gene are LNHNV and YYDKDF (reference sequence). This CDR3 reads CATAGGAKNIQYF. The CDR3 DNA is TGTGCCACCGCCGGGGGTGCCAAAAACATTCAGTACTTC.

The CDR3 sequence: CASSPFRGTQYF. For the CDR3, the DNA is TGTGCCAGCAGCCCCTTCAGAGGGACCCAGTACTTC. This chain joins TRBV14 and TRBJ2-5; D gene unclear. The germline CDR1 and CDR2 sequences are SGHDN and FVKESK. This CDR3 comprises 12 residues. The germline V and J ends were trimmed by 4 bases and 7 bases, with 10 bases remaining between them.

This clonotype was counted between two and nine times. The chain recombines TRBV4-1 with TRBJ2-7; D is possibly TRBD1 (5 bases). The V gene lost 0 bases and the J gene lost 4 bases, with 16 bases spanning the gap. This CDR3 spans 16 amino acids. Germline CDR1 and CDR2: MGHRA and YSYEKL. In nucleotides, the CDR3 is TGCGCCAGCAGCCAAGAGGGTCCCAGGGATGGGTACGAGCAGTACTTC. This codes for CASSQEGPRDGYEQYF.

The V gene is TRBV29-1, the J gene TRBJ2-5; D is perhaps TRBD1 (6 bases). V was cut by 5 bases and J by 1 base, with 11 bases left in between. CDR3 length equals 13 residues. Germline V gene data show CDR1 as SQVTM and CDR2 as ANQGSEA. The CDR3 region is CSVRRGFQETQYF. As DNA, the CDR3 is TGCAGCGTTCGCAGGGGATTCCAAGAGACCCAGTACTTC.

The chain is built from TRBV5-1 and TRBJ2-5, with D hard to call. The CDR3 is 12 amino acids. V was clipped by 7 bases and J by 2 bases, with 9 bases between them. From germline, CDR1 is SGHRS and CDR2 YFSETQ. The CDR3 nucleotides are TGCGCCAGCCGACGGTCACAAGAGACCCAGTACTTC. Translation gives CASRRSQETQYF. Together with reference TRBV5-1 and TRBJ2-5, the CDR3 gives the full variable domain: KAGVTQTPRYLIKTRGQQVTLSCSPISGHRSVSWYQQTPGQGLQFLFEYFSETQRNKGNFPGRFSGRQFSNSRSEMNVSTLELGDSALYLCASRRSQETQYFGPGTRLLVL.

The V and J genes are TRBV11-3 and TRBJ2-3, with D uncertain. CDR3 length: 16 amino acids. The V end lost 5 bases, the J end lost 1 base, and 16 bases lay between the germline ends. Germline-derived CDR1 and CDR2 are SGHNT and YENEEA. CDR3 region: CASSGWTEKGTDTQYF. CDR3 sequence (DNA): TGTGCCAGCAGCGGATGGACGGAGAAGGGCACAGATACGCAGTATTTT.

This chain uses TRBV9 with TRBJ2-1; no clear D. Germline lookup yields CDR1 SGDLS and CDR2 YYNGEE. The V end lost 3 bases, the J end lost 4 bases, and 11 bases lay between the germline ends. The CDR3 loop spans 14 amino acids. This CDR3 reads CASSAPLGYNEQFF. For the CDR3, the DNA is TGTGCCAGCAGCGCACCATTGGGGTACAATGAGCAGTTCTTC.

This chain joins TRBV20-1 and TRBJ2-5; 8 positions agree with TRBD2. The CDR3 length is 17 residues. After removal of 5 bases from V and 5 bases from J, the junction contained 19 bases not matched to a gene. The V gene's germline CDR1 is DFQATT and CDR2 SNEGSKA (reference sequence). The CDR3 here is CSAHATLTLAGYETQYF. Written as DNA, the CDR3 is TGCAGTGCTCACGCCACGCTAACATTAGCGGGGTATGAGACCCAGTACTTC.

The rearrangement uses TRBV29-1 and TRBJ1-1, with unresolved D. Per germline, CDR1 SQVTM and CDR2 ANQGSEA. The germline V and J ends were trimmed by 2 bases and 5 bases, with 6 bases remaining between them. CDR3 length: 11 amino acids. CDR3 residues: CSVESVTEAFF. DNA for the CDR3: TGCAGCGTTGAATCCGTTACTGAAGCTTTCTTT.

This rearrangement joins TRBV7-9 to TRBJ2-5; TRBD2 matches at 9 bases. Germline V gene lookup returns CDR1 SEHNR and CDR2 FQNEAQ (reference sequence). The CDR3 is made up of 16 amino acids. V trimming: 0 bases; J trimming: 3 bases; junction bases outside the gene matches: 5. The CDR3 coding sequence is TGTGCCAGCAGCTTAGCGTCCGCTAGCGGGAAAGAGACCCAGTACTTC. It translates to CASSLASASGKETQYF. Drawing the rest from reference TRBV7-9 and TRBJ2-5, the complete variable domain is DTGVSQNPRHKITKRGQNVTFRCDPISEHNRLYWYRQTLGQGPEFLTYFQNEAQLEKSRLLSDRFSAERPKGSFSTLEIQRTEQGDSAMYLCASSLASASGKETQYFGPGTRLLVL.

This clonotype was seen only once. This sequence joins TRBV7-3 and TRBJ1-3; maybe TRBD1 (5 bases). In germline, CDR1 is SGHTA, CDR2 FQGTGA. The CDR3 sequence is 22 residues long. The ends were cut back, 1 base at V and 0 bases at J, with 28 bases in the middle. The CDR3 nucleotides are TGTGCCAGCAGCTTAAATTCTAGGGGACGGACCAACTCAGAAGGCTCTGGAAACACCATATATTTT. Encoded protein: CASSLNSRGRTNSEGSGNTIYF.

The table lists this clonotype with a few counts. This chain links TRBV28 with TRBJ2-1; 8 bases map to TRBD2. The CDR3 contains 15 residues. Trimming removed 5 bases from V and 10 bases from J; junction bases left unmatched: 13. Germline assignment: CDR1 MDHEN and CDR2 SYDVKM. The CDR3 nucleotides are TGTGCCAGCAGTCCCCTAGCGGGCCACGTCCGGGAGCAGTTCTTC. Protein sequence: CASSPLAGHVREQFF.

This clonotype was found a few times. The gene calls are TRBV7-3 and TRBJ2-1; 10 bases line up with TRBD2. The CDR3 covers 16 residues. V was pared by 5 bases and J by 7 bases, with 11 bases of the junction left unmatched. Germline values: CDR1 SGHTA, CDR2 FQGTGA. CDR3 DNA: TGTGCCAGCAGCCCGAAAGGACTAGCGGCTAGGAATGAGCAGTTCTTC. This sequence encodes CASSPKGLAARNEQFF. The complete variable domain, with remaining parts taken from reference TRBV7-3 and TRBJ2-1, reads GAGVSQTPSNKVTEKGKYVELRCDPISGHTALYWYRQSLGQGPEFLIYFQGTGAADDSGLPNDRFFAVRPEGSVSTLKIQRTERGDSAVYLCASSPKGLAARNEQFFGPGTRLTVL.

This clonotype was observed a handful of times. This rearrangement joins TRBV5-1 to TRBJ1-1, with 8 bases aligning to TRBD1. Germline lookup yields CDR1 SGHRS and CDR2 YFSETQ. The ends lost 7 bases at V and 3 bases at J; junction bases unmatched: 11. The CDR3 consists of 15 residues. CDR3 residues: CASGRTGTRDTEAFF. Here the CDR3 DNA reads TGCGCCAGCGGACGGACAGGGACAAGGGACACTGAAGCTTTCTTT.

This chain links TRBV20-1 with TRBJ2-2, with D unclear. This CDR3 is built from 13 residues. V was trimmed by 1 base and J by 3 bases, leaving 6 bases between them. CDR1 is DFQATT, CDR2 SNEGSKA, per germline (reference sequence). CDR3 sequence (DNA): TGCAGTGCTAGAGTGGGCTACACCGGGGAGCTGTTTTTT. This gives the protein CSARVGYTGELFF.

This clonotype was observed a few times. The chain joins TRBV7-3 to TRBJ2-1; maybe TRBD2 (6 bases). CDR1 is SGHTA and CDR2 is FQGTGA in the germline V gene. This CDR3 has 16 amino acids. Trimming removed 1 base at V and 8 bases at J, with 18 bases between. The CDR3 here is CASSLILSGKGDEQFF. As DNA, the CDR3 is TGTGCCAGCAGCTTAATCCTTAGCGGAAAAGGGGATGAGCAGTTCTTC.

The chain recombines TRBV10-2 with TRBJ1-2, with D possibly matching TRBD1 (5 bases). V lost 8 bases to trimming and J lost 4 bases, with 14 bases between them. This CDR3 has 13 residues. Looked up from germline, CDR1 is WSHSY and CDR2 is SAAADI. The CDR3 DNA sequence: TGCGCCAGCGCGGTCGGGGCCCTCTATGGCTACACCTTC. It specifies CASAVGALYGYTF.

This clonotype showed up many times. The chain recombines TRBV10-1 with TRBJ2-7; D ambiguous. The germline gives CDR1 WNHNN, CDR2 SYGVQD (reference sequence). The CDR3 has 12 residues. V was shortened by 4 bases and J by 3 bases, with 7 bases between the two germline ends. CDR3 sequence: CASSGPNYEQYF. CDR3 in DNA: TGCGCCAGCAGTGGACCCAACTACGAGCAGTACTTC.

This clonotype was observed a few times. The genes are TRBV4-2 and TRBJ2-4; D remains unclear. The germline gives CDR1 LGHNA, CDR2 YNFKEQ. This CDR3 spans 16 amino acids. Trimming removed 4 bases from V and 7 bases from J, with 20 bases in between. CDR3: CASSPQAQGTQNIQYF. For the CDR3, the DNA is TGTGCCAGCAGCCCTCAGGCGCAAGGAACCCAGAACATTCAGTACTTC.

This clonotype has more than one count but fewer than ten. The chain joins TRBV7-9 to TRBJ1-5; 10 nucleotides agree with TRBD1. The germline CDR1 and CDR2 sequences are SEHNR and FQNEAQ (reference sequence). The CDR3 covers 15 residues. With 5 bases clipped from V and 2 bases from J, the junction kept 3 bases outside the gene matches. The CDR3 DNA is TGTGCCAGCAGCCCCGGGACAGGGGGCAATCAGCCCCAGCATTTT. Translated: CASSPGTGGNQPQHF. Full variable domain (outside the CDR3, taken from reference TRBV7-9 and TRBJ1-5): DTGVSQNPRHKITKRGQNVTFRCDPISEHNRLYWYRQTLGQGPEFLTYFQNEAQLEKSRLLSDRFSAERPKGSFSTLEIQRTEQGDSAMYLCASSPGTGGNQPQHFGDGTRLSIL.

DNA for the CDR3: TGCAGTGCTAGAGATCCCCGGGTGAGCGGGGGAGGGAATGAGCAGTTCTTC. Translation gives CSARDPRVSGGGNEQFF. The chain links TRBV20-1 to TRBJ2-1; 8 bases are shared with TRBD2. The CDR3 runs to 17 residues. Unmatched junction bases numbered 14, after V lost 0 bases and J lost 7 bases. The germline V gene has CDR1 DFQATT and CDR2 SNEGSKA (reference sequence).

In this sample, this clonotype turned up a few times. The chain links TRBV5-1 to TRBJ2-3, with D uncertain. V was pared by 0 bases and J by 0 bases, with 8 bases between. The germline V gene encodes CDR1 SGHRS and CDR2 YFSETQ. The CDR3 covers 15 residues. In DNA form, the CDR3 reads TGCGCCAGCAGCTTGGATCCCGACAGCACAGATACGCAGTATTTT. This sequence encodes CASSLDPDSTDTQYF.

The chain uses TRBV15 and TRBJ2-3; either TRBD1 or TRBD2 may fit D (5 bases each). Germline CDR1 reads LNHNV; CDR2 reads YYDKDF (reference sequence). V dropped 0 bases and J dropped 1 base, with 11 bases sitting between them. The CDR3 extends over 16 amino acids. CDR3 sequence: CATSRERGTRTDTQYF. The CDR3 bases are TGTGCCACCAGCAGAGAGAGGGGAACACGCACAGATACGCAGTATTTT. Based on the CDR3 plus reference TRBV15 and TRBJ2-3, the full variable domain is DAMVIQNPRYQVTQFGKPVTLSCSQTLNHNVMYWYQQKSSQAPKLLFHYYDKDFNNEADTPDNFQSRRPNTSFCFLDIRSPGLGDTAMYLCATSRERGTRTDTQYFGPGTRLTVL.

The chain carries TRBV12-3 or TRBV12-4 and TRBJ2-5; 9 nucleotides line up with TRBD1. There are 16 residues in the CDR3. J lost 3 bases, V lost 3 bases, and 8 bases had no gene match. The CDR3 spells CASSLRGTGREETQYF. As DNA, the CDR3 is TGTGCCAGCAGTTTGAGGGGGACAGGGAGGGAAGAGACCCAGTACTTC.